These 9 T cell receptor beta chains were sequenced from one sample in a study of blood T cell repertoires in COVID-19. Profiled with immunoSEQ multiplex PCR; TCRdb holds only in-frame clones, not every one. The sample contains about 160,000 clones, 65% to 90% of which appear only once. Sample: peripheral blood. Receptors originate from a woman aged 35 to 49 with COVID-19, enrolled during active disease.

V gene TRBV21-1 combines with J gene TRBJ1-5; the listed D gene, TRBD1, was not tested against the DNA. TRBV21-1 is termed a pseudogene. The CDR3 is 17 amino acids. Here the CDR3 reads CASSTLFPRRSNQPQHF. The CDR3 nucleotides read TGTGCCAGCAGCACCCTGTTCCCCCGCAGGAGCAATCAGCCCCAGCATTTT.

The rearrangement joins TRBV19 to TRBJ1-5; D perhaps matches TRBD1 (6 bases). Trimming pared 7 bases from V and 3 bases from J, leaving 19 bases between. CDR1 is LNHDA, CDR2 SQIVND, per germline (reference sequence). This CDR3 spans 16 amino acids. The CDR3 coding sequence is TGTGCCAGTATCCAACATACAGGGCCCAACAATCAGCCCCAGCATTTT. It yields the protein CASIQHTGPNNQPQHF.

The gene calls are TRBV18 and TRBJ1-5, with 8 bases lining up with TRBD1. The CDR3 is 19 residues long. The V gene end was trimmed by 3 bases and the J gene end by 0 bases; junction bases not matched to a gene: 13. Per the germline V gene, CDR1 is KGHSH and CDR2 is LQKENI. CDR3 protein: CASSPRGLLGDYSNQPQHF. CDR3 DNA sequence: TGTGCCAGCTCACCCAGGGGGCTTCTAGGGGACTATAGCAATCAGCCCCAGCATTTT.

The chain couples TRBV7-9 to TRBJ1-2; TRBD1 matches at 9 bases. This CDR3 is built from 13 residues. The V gene end was trimmed by 4 bases and the J gene end by 7 bases; junction bases not matched to a gene: 4. Germline CDR1 reads SEHNR; CDR2 reads FQNEAQ (reference sequence). The CDR3 sequence is CASSSYRGLGYTF. The CDR3 DNA reads TGTGCCAGCAGCTCCTACAGGGGGCTTGGCTACACCTTC.

The chain couples TRBV7-2 to TRBJ2-5, with 7 positions matching TRBD2. Germline values: CDR1 SGHTA, CDR2 FQGNSA. With V trimmed by 1 base and J by 5 bases, 7 bases remained unmatched. CDR3 length: 15 residues. The CDR3 protein is CASSLEVAGGETQYF. CDR3 DNA: TGTGCCAGCAGCTTAGAGGTAGCGGGCGGGGAGACCCAGTACTTC.

This chain joins TRBV19 and TRBJ2-7; TRBD1 aligns across 7 bases. V lost 5 bases to trimming and J lost 4 bases; unmatched junction nucleotides: 2. Germline CDR1 and CDR2: LNHDA and SQIVND (reference sequence). The CDR3 sequence is 12 residues long. As DNA, the CDR3 is TGTGCCAGTAGTGACAGGGAATACGAGCAGTACTTC. This encodes CASSDREYEQYF.

In regard to this clone: A read error may produce the germline difference seen at one junction end. The chain has TRBV27 and TRBJ1-6; D is perhaps TRBD1 (5 bases). There are 15 residues in the CDR3. Germline V gene sequence: CDR1 MNHEY, CDR2 SMNVEV (reference sequence). The CDR3 nucleotides are TGTGCCAGCACTCGGGGGGGAATCTATAGTTCACCCCTCCACTTT. Translation: CASTRGGIYSSPLHF.

The chain is built from TRBV25-1 and TRBJ2-7; 8 bases map to TRBD2. Trimming took 3 bases from V and 0 from J; bases not matched to a gene: 4. This CDR3 region has 15 residues. Per germline, CDR1 MGHDK and CDR2 SYGVNS. The CDR3 coding sequence is TGTGCCAGCAGTGAGCGACTAGCGCGCTCCTACGAGCAGTACTTC. Translating gives CASSERLARSYEQYF.

V usage is TRBV27 and J usage is TRBJ2-1; weak D call: TRBD1 (5 bases). This CDR3 region has 15 residues. Germline V gene sequence: CDR1 MNHEY, CDR2 SMNVEV (reference sequence). V was pared by 6 bases and J by 4 bases, with 16 bases between. CDR3 sequence: CASSPRTREYNEQFF. The CDR3 DNA sequence: TGTGCCAGCAGCCCTAGGACAAGGGAATACAATGAGCAGTTCTTC.